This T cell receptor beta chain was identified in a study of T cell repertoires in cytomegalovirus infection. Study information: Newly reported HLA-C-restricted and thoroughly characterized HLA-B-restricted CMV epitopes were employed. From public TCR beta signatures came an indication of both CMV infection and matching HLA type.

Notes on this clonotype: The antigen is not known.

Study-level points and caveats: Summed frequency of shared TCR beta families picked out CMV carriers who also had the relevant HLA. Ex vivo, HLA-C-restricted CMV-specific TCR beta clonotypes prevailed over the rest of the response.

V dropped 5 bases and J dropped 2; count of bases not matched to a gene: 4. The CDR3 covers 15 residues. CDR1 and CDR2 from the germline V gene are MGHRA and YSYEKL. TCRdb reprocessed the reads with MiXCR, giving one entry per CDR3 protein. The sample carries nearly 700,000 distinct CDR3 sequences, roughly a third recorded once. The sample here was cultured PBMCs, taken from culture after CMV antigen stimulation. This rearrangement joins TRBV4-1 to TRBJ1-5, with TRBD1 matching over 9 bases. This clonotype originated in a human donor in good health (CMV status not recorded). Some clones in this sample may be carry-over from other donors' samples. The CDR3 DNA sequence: TGCGCCAGCAGCATCCGACAGGGGGGCAATCAGCCCCAGCATTTT. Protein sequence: CASSIRQGGNQPQHF.